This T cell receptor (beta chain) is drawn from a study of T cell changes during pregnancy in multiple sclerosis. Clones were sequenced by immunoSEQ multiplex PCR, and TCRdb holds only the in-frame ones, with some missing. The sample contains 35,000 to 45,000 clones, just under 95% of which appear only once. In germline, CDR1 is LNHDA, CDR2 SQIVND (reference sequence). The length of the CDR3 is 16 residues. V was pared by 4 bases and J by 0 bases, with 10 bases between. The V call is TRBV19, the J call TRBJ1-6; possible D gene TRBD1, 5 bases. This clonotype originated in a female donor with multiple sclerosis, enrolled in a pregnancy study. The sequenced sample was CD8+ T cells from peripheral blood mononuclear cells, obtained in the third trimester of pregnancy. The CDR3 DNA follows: TGTGCCAGTAGTACCCAGGGCGCCTCCTATAATTCACCCCTCCACTTT. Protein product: CASSTQGASYNSPLHF.